The table lists the clone carrying this T cell receptor beta chain with a few counts. The data were taken from a study of spatial heterogeneity in lung cancer. The CDR3 covers 17 residues. Between the trimmed V and J ends, which lost 0 bases and 2 bases, there was a span of 14 bases. Time point: sample taken at primary tumor resection. Unsorted samples of tumor, nontumor lung or frozen PBMC had their whole RNA sequenced. On each TCR cDNA molecule, a unique molecular identifier was present. In TCRdb, the 5' RACE reads were re-called with MiXCR into one record per CDR3 protein. Here the sample spans about 39,000 distinct CDR3 sequences, approximately 5.5% being singletons.

The chain uses TRBV23-1 and TRBJ1-5, with a weak D call TRBD1 (5 bases). TRBV23-1 is given ORF status, its function remaining uncertain. This receptor was taken from a male donor with early-stage non-small cell lung cancer. The starting material was PBMCs, obtained at surgery. The CDR3 region is CASSQSLQGRGNQPQHF. CDR3 DNA: TGCGCCAGCAGTCAATCACTTCAGGGACGGGGCAATCAGCCCCAGCATTTT.